This T cell receptor (beta chain) was identified during a study of cytomegalovirus exposure and HLA in healthy donors. Concerning this clone itself: Its antigen is as yet unknown.

The PCR had 60 Vbeta and 13 Jbeta primers. Sequencing was performed with immunoSEQ multiplex PCR; in TCRdb, only in-frame clones are kept and a portion is missing. Found here are some 140,000 clones, about 80% of them singletons; the top ten hold roughly 12%. Trimming stripped 5 bases from V and 3 bases from J, with 14 bases between. Per the germline V gene, CDR1 is MNHNY and CDR2 is SVGAGI (reference sequence). This CDR3 comprises 14 residues. General study findings and limits: The study assumed roughly uniform donor sequencing depth for presence/absence analyses. Most TCR sequences proved rare, with some public TCRs found in many donors.

The rearrangement uses TRBV6-6 and TRBJ2-7, with a weak D call TRBD2 (6 bases). The specimen sequenced was PBMCs. The source of this sequence is a man aged 30-40 years in good health and CMV-seropositive. The CDR3 DNA reads as TGTGCCAGCAGTCCCTACGGGGAGGTCTACGAGCAGTACTTC. Translated: CASSPYGEVYEQYF.